The T cell receptor beta chain under discussion was sequenced for a study of CD8 T cells in Susac syndrome. Overall study context: Patients with Susac syndrome were therapy-naive, on corticosteroids, or on intravenous immunoglobulin alone at blood draw.

Random hexamers were used to reverse transcribe the RNA input (about 0.45 to 1 ug). Coverage of TCR beta CDR3 amplification by immunoSEQ multiplex PCR extended to 54 Vbeta and 13 Jbeta. From the immunoSEQ multiplex PCR reads, TCRdb called clonotypes with MiXCR, one entry per CDR3 protein. This sample has 170,000 or so distinct CDR3 sequences, with around 94% found just once. TCR beta sequencing was performed on blood CD8+ and CD4+ T cells. The authors negatively isolated CD8+ and CD4+ T cells and FACS-enriched TEMRA cells. Trimming cost V 5 bases and J 11 bases, with 15 bases left between them. Germline V CDR1 and CDR2: GTSNPN, SVGIG (reference sequence). The CDR3 covers 11 residues.

The sequence derives from a human donor with Susac syndrome. The sequenced material came from CD4+ T cells from PBMCs. This chain uses TRBV30 with TRBJ1-1; TRBD1 might be the D (6 bases). CDR3 residues: CAWDTGRMAFF. CDR3 bases: TGTGCCTGGGATACAGGGCGAATGGCTTTCTTT.